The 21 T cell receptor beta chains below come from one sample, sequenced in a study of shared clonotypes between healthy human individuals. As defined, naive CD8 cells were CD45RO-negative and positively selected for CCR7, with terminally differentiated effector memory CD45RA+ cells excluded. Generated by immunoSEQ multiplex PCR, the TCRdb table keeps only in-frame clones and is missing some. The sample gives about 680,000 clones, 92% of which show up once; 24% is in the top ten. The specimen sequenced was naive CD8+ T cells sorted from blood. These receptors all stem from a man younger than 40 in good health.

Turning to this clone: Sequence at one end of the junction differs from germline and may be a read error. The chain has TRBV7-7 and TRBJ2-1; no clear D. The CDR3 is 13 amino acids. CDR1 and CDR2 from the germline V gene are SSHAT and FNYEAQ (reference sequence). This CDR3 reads CASSHASYNEQFF. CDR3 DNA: TGTGCTAGCAGCCACGCTAGCTACAATGAGCAGTTCTTC. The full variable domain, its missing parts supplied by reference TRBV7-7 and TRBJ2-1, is GAGVSQSPRYKVTKRGQDVTLRCDPISSHATLYWYQQALGQGPEFLTYFNYEAQPDKSGLPSDRFSAERPEGSISTLTIQRTEQRDSAMYRCASSHASYNEQFFGPGTRLTVL.

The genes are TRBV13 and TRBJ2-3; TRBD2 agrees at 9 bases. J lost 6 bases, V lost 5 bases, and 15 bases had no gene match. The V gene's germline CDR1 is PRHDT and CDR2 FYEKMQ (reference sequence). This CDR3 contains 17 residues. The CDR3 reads CASSPAPTSGAGDTQYF. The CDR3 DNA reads TGTGCCAGCAGCCCCGCGCCGACTAGCGGAGCGGGGGATACGCAGTATTTT.

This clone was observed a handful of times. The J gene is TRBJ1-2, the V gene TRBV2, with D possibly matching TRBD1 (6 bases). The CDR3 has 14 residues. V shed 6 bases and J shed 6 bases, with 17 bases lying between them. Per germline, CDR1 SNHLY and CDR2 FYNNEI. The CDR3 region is CASRKGGLMDGYTF. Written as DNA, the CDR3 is TGTGCCAGCAGAAAGGGGGGTTTGATGGATGGCTACACCTTC.

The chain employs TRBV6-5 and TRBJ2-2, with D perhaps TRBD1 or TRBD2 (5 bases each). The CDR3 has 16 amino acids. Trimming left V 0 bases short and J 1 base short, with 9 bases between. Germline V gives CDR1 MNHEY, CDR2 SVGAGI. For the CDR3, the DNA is TGTGCCAGCAGTTACTCCGGGGCCTTGAACACCGGGGAGCTGTTTTTT. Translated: CASSYSGALNTGELFF.

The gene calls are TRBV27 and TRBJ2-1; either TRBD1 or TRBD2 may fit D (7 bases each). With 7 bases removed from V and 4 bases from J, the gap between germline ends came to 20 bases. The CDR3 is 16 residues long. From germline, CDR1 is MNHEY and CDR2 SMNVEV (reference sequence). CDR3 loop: CASTPSGGVLYNEQFF. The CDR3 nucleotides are TGTGCCAGCACCCCGTCAGGGGGGGTCCTTTACAATGAGCAGTTCTTC.

DNA for the CDR3: TGTGCCAGCAGCTCAATTGGGCTCCACGAGCAGTACTTC. This translates into CASSSIGLHEQYF. The chain couples TRBV11-2 to TRBJ2-7; no clear D gene. There are 13 residues in the CDR3. The V end lost 4 bases, the J end lost 5 bases, and 12 bases lay between the germline ends. The germline V gene encodes CDR1 SGHAT and CDR2 FQNNGV.

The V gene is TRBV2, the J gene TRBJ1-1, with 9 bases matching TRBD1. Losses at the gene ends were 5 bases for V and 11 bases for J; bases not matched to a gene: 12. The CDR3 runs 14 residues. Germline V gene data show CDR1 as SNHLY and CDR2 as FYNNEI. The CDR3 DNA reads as TGTGCCAGCAGTTCGGGACAGGGTTATACCGGGGCTTTCTTT. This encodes CASSSGQGYTGAFF.

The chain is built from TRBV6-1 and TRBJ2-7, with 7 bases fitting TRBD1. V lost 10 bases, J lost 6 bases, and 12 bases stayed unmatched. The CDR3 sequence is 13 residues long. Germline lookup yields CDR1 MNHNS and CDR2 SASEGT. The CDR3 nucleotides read TGTGCCACCCCAGGGACAGCCTCTACCGAGCAGTACTTC. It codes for CATPGTASTEQYF.

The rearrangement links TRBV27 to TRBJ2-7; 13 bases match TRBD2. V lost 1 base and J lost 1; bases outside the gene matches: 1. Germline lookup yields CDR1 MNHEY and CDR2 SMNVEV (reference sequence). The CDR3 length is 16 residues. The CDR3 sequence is CASSLLGLAGSYEQYF. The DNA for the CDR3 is TGTGCCAGCAGTTTATTGGGACTAGCGGGATCCTACGAGCAGTACTTC.

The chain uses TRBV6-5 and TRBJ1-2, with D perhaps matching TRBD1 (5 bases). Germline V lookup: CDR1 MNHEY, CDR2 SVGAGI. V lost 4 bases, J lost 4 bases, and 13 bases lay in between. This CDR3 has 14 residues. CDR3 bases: TGTGCCAGCAGTTTCCAAGGGGCAATCTATGGCTACACCTTC. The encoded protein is CASSFQGAIYGYTF.

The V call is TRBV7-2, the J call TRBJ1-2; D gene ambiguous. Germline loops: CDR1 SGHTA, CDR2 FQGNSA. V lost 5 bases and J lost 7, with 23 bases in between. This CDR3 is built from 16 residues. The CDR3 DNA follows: TGTGCCAGCAGCCAATCGACTACCCTACATTACGGTGGCTACACCTTC. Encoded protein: CASSQSTTLHYGGYTF.

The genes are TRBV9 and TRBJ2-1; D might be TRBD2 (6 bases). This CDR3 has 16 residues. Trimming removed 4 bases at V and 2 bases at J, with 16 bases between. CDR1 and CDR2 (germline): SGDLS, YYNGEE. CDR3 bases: TGTGCCAGCAGCCCCCCCGGCGGGACCACCTACAATGAGCAGTTCTTC. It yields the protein CASSPPGGTTYNEQFF.

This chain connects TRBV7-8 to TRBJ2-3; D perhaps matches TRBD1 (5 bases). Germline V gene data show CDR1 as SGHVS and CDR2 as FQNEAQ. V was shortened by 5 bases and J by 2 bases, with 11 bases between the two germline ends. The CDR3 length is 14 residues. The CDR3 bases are TGTGCCAGCAGCCGTAGGGGAATCACAGATACGCAGTATTTT. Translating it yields CASSRRGITDTQYF.

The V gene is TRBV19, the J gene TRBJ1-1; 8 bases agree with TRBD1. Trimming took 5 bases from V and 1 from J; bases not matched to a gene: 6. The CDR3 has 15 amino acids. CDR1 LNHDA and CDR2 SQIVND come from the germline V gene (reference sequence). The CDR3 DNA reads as TGTGCCAGTAGTCTGACAGGGGCGGAGAACACTGAAGCTTTCTTT. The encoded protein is CASSLTGAENTEAFF.

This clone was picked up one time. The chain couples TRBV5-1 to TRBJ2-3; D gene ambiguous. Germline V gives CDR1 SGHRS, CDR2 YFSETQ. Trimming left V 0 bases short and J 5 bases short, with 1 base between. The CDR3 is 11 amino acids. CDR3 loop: CASSLGDTQYF. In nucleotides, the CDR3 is TGCGCCAGCAGCTTGGGAGATACGCAGTATTTT.

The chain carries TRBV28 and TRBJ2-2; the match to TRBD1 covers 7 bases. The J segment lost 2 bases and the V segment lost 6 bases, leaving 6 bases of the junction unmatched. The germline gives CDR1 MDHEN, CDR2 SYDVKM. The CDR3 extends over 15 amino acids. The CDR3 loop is CASRGTARNTGELFF. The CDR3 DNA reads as TGTGCCAGCAGGGGGACAGCGCGTAACACCGGGGAGCTGTTTTTT.

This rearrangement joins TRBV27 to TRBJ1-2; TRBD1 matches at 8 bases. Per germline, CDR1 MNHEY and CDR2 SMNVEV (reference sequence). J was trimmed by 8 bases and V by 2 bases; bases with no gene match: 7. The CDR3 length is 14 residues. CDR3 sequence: CASSLSQGAGGYTF. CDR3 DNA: TGTGCCAGCAGTTTAAGTCAGGGGGCCGGCGGCTACACCTTC.

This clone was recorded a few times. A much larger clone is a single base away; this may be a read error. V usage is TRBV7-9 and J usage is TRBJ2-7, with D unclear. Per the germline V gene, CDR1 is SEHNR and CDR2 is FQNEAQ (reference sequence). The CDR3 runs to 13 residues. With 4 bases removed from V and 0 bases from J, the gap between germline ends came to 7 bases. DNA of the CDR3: TGTGCCAGCAGCTCCTCCCCCTCCTACGAGCAGTACTTC. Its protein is CASSSSPSYEQYF.

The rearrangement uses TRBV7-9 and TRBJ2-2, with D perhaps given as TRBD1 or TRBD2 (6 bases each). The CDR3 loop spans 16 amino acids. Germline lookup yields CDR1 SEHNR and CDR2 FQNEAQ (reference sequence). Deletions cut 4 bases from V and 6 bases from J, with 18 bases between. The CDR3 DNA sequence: TGTGCCAGCAGCTGGCCGGAGGGGGATGGGCCCGGGGAGCTGTTTTTT. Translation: CASSWPEGDGPGELFF.

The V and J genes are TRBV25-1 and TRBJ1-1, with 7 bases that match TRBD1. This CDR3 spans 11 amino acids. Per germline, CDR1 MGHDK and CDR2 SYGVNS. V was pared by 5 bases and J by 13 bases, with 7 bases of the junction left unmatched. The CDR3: CASSLTGRGFF. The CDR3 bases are TGTGCCAGCAGTTTGACAGGGAGGGGTTTCTTT. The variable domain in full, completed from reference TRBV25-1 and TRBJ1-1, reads EADIYQTPRYLVIGTGKKITLECSQTMGHDKMYWYQQDPGMELHLIHYSYGVNSTEKGDLSSESTVSRIRTEHFPLTLESARPSHTSQYLCASSLTGRGFFGQGTRLTVV.

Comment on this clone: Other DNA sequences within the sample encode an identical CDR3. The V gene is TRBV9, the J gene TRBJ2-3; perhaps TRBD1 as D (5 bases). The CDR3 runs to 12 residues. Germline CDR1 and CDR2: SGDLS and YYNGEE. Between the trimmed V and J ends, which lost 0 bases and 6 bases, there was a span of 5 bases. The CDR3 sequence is CASSVEGDTQYF. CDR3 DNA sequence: TGTGCCAGCAGCGTAGAGGGGGATACGCAGTATTTT.